The clone carrying this TCR beta chain has just a few counts. Its antigen is unknown. V trimming: 3 bases; J trimming: 9 bases; junction bases outside the gene matches: 18. Germline loops: CDR1 LGHDT, CDR2 YNNKEL (reference sequence). CDR3 length: 18 residues. These data originate in a study of T cells in Graves' hyperthyroidism and ophthalmopathy. Study-level information: The initial diagnosis was the point when peripheral blood was collected, ahead of any treatment. Study results and limitations: Blood also carried most thyroid clonotypes expanded above 0.001.

There were TCR beta CDR3 regions amplified from RNA transcripts. The TCR CDR3 was amplified in a first-round RT-PCR using the HTBI primer set. A single record per CDR3 protein comes from TCRdb applying MiXCR to the multiplex PCR reads. The repertoire has fewer than 850,000 distinct CDR3 sequences, roughly 17% of them found once; the top ten carry 15%. The PBMCs were sourced from fresh peripheral blood (about 10 ml). This receptor was identified in a man aged 45-60 years with Graves' hyperthyroidism. Sequenced sample: blood. V is TRBV3-1 and J is TRBJ2-1, with TRBD2 matching over 9 bases. The CDR3 region is CASSQGYPGTSLGSEQFF. The CDR3 coding sequence is TGTGCCAGCAGCCAGGGATATCCCGGGACTAGCTTAGGCAGTGAGCAGTTCTTC.